This passage covers 7 T cell receptor beta chains from one sample sequenced in a study of blood T cell repertoires in COVID-19. Measured with immunoSEQ multiplex PCR; TCRdb has only the in-frame clones, and not every one. The table lists about 72,000 clones, approximately 82% of them singletons. The sample was peripheral blood. The receptor set was obtained from a man between 60 and 70 years old with acute or convalescent COVID-19.

This chain uses TRBV5-6 with TRBJ2-5, with TRBD2 matching over 11 bases. The germline V gene encodes CDR1 SGHDT and CDR2 YYEEEE. V was clipped by 3 bases and J by 5 bases; unmatched bases: 6. The CDR3 contains 15 residues. The CDR3 sequence is CASSYSGGARETQYF. For the CDR3, the DNA is TGTGCCAGCAGCTATAGCGGGGGGGCTAGGGAGACCCAGTACTTC.

This clone has a handful of counts. V is TRBV5-1 and J is TRBJ2-1; 13 nucleotides line up with TRBD2. Germline assignment: CDR1 SGHRS and CDR2 YFSETQ. The CDR3 totals 18 residues. V shed 1 base, J shed 6 bases, and the junction held 10 bases outside the gene matches. CDR3 sequence: CASSLTSGGAFGSNEQFF. The CDR3, as DNA: TGCGCCAGCAGCTTGACTAGCGGGGGGGCATTCGGGAGCAATGAGCAGTTCTTC. Full variable domain (outside the CDR3, taken from reference TRBV5-1 and TRBJ2-1): KAGVTQTPRYLIKTRGQQVTLSCSPISGHRSVSWYQQTPGQGLQFLFEYFSETQRNKGNFPGRFSGRQFSNSRSEMNVSTLELGDSALYLCASSLTSGGAFGSNEQFFGPGTRLTVL.

The V call is TRBV10-2, the J call TRBJ1-2; TRBD1 agrees at 7 bases. Germline lookup yields CDR1 WSHSY and CDR2 SAAADI. This CDR3 has 13 residues. V gave up 5 bases and J gave up 3 bases; unmatched junction bases: 3. The CDR3: CASSRQGDYGYTF. CDR3 sequence (DNA): TGCGCCAGCAGTAGACAGGGAGACTATGGCTACACCTTC.

J is TRBJ2-5 and V is TRBV27, with TRBD1 identical over 8 bases. Germline trimming cut 2 bases from V and 5 bases from J; bases unmatched to any gene: 4. In germline, CDR1 is MNHEY, CDR2 SMNVEV (reference sequence). This CDR3 is 14 amino acids long. CDR3 amino acids: CASSLTRQGETQYF. Here the CDR3 DNA reads TGTGCCAGCAGTTTAACCCGACAGGGGGAGACCCAGTACTTC.

V gene TRBV3-1 (or the pseudogene TRBV3-2) combines with J gene TRBJ2-5, with a possible D match to TRBD2 (5 bases). Germline loops: CDR1 LGHDT, CDR2 YNNKEL (reference sequence). This CDR3 comprises 15 residues. V lost 0 bases and J 5 bases, leaving 13 bases between the germline ends. CDR3 nucleotides: TGTGCCAGCAGCCAAGAGGAAGGGAGAGAGGAGACCCAGTACTTC. Its translation is CASSQEEGREETQYF.

This clone was found once. This chain joins TRBV19 and TRBJ1-4, with D uncertain. This CDR3 region has 15 residues. The germline CDR1 and CDR2 sequences are LNHDA and SQIVND (reference sequence). V was trimmed by 6 bases and J by 2 bases, leaving 13 bases between them. The CDR3 protein is CASSRMGGTNEKLFF. For the CDR3, the DNA is TGTGCCAGTAGCAGAATGGGAGGGACTAATGAAAAACTGTTTTTT.

The CDR3 DNA reads TGTGCCTGGAGGGGGGGTACTGGGGCCAACGTCCTGACTTTC. This sequence encodes CAWRGGTGANVLTF. The V call is TRBV30, the J call TRBJ2-6; possible D gene TRBD2, 6 bases. CDR1 and CDR2 (germline): GTSNPN, SVGIG (reference sequence). This CDR3 region has 14 residues. V was shortened by 3 bases and J by 2 bases, with 8 bases between the two germline ends.